This T cell receptor beta chain was observed in a study of long-term antiretroviral therapy in people with HIV. Sequencing relied on immunoSEQ assay v3.0, run at survey level. Repertoires were generated with immunoSEQ multiplex PCR, while TCRdb's copy carries only in-frame clones and drops some. This sample has some 28,000 clones, with approximately 90% found just once. V lost 4 bases to trimming and J lost 3 bases; unmatched junction nucleotides: 10. This CDR3 is 17 amino acids long. The germline V gene has CDR1 SGDLS and CDR2 YYNGEE. The specimen comprised unsorted PBMCs, sampled 0.5 years after starting antiretroviral therapy. The V gene is TRBV9, the J gene TRBJ1-6, with 7 nucleotides matching TRBD1. The sequence came from a woman younger than 35 with HIV. The CDR3 loop is CASSLLPGDSYNSPLHF. In nucleotides, the CDR3 is TGTGCCAGCAGCCTCCTCCCGGGGGACAGCTATAATTCACCCCTCCACTTT.